The present entry profiles one T cell receptor beta chain with its context. Authors' analysis steps: Scientists estimated how many nucleated cells there were by amplifying reference gene primers. TCRdb keeps only in-frame clones here, not all; method: immunoSEQ multiplex PCR. V, J and clone size are taken as reported in that table, and D and trimming were inferred from the DNA itself. This sample has more than 95,000 clones; around 84% occur once, and the top ten carry roughly a quarter. This sample is drawn from a study of blood T cell repertoires in COVID-19. Sequenced: peripheral blood. This receptor was identified in a man aged 60 to 69 with acute or convalescent COVID-19.

CDR3 in DNA: TGCAGCGTTGATGCGGGGGCGACCGCAGATACGCAGTATTTT. Protein sequence: CSVDAGATADTQYF. The chain joins TRBV29-1 to TRBJ2-3; D may be TRBD2 (7 bases). Trimming took off 3 bases at V and 4 bases at J, with 14 bases between the two ends. This CDR3 is built from 14 residues. Germline assignment: CDR1 SQVTM and CDR2 ANQGSEA.